Listed below are T cell receptor beta chains from one sample, sequenced in a study of cytomegalovirus exposure and HLA in healthy donors. Sequenced by immunoSEQ multiplex PCR; TCRdb stores in-frame clones only, minus some. This sample has approximately 200,000 clones, with approximately 80% found just once. What was sequenced was PBMCs. All receptors derive from a woman aged 18-29 years in good health and CMV-seropositive. Each CDR3 is given with its conserved first and last residue. D genes are given only for firm matches.

d_gene	v_gene	j_gene	CDR3aa
TRBD1	TRBV6-5	TRBJ1-1	CASRRQGPINTEAFF
TRBD1	TRBV25-1	TRBJ1-6	CASSELVGGQANSPLHF
NA	TRBV7-9	TRBJ2-3	CASSLASVTDTQYF
NA	TRBV19	TRBJ2-4	CASSMGPSALNIQYF
TRBD1	TRBV29-1	TRBJ2-3	CSVAPGDRESTDTQYF
NA	TRBV18	TRBJ1-4	CASSPPAGTRETLFF
TRBD1	TRBV11-2	TRBJ1-5	CASSLGVGTGAYSNQPQHF
TRBD1	TRBV5-1	TRBJ1-6	CASSLEGTGHSPLHF
TRBD2	TRBV7-6	TRBJ2-3	CASSSSGGAADTQYF
NA	TRBV28	TRBJ2-1	CASAKGGTPDNEQFF
NA	TRBV2	TRBJ2-4	CASSGQRWEPKNIQYF
TRBD2	TRBV7-2	TRBJ2-5	CASLHGGDQETQYF
TRBD1	TRBV4-2	TRBJ1-2	CASSQGQGAVDGYTF
NA	TRBV7-8	TRBJ2-2	CASSLLAGAPSGELFF
TRBD1	TRBV30	TRBJ2-3	CAWNGEQGGTDTQYF
NA	TRBV19	TRBJ2-1	CASSIYGNEQFF
TRBD1	TRBV7-7	TRBJ2-5	CASSSGTGEETQYF
TRBD1	TRBV9	TRBJ1-1	CASSQLAGTANTEAFF
TRBD2	TRBV11-2	TRBJ2-1	CASSVTSGGYNEQFF
NA	TRBV29-1	TRBJ2-1	CSVEGLDYYNEQFF
TRBD2	TRBV7-9	TRBJ2-3	CASSPGGAHTDTQYF
TRBD2	TRBV4-1	TRBJ2-5	CASSQPTGGLFRETQYF
TRBD2	TRBV7-9	TRBJ2-5	CSSLGEGETQYF
NA	TRBV28	TRBJ1-5	CASSLSGQNQPQHF
NA	TRBV28	TRBJ2-1	CASIPTGWSYNEQFF
TRBD1	TRBV29-1	TRBJ2-1	CSVDGDRVGNEQFF
TRBD2	TRBV5-6	TRBJ2-3	CASSLSTSGGTNSDTQYF
TRBD1	TRBV27	TRBJ1-2	CASSFMGDRSYGYTF
NA	TRBV15	TRBJ2-4	CATSRARVTKNIQYF
TRBD2	TRBV27	TRBJ2-7	CASSLGPGLGAEQYF
TRBD1	TRBV5-4	TRBJ2-5	CASSLDPGTGAETQYF
TRBD1	TRBV7-9	TRBJ1-1	CASSTTGDTEAFF
NA	TRBV13	TRBJ2-7	CASSFNYEQYF
NA	TRBV9	TRBJ1-1	CASSVAQGHTEAFF
NA	TRBV19	TRBJ2-2	CASSKEGLNTGELFF
NA	TRBV4-1	TRBJ2-6	CASSLLGGRGSGANGLTF
NA	TRBV18	TRBJ1-2	CASSPETKLYGYTF
NA	TRBV5-1	TRBJ2-2	CASSSRVTGELFF
TRBD1	TRBV25-1	TRBJ1-2	CASSELTGGYTF
TRBD1	TRBV10-1	TRBJ2-7	CASSGSQGQLYEQYF
NA	TRBV30	TRBJ2-5	CACTDAQETQYF
TRBD2	TRBV2	TRBJ2-3	CANLSGGTPDTQYF
TRBD1	TRBV30	TRBJ1-5	CAWSGDSYNQPQHF
NA	TRBV7-6	TRBJ1-1	CASSLAMGANEAFF
NA	TRBV7-9	TRBJ1-1	CASSYAGRANTEAFF
NA	TRBV30	TRBJ2-3	CAWSRSSSDTQYF
NA	TRBV11-2	TRBJ2-1	CASSFRGEQFF
TRBD2	TRBV4-2	TRBJ2-7	CASCSPQGLAGGPTYEQYF
NA	TRBV6-1	TRBJ1-1	CASSVEDLTEAFF
NA	TRBV7-2	TRBJ2-3	CASSFLIVAGTDTQYF
NA	TRBV9	TRBJ1-1	CATEPGMGEGVNTEAFF
NA	TRBV5-1	TRBJ2-1	CASSLDSHNEQFF
TRBD1	TRBV30	TRBJ1-4	CAWSSLQGGNEKLFF